This T cell receptor (beta chain) was recorded in a study of T cell repertoires in cytomegalovirus infection. In the study overall: Shared public TCR beta signatures pointed to both CMV infection and a matching HLA type.

This clonotype was counted ten times or more. What it binds is unknown. Deletions cut 5 bases from V and 0 bases from J, with 14 bases between. In germline, CDR1 is SGHTA, CDR2 FQGNSA. This CDR3 spans 15 amino acids. One entry per CDR3 protein, called by TCRdb with MiXCR from the reads. The table lists 160,000 or so distinct CDR3 sequences, roughly a quarter of them singletons, with 10% to 11% in the top ten. Study-level results: Carriers of CMV and the relevant HLA type were discriminated by public TCR beta frequency. There were HLA-C-restricted CMV-specific TCR beta clonotypes dominating the ex vivo response.

Sequencing input: PBMCs. This chain connects TRBV7-2 to TRBJ2-7; a weak D match, TRBD1 (6 bases). This sequence originates from a human donor in good health (CMV status not recorded). Some clones in this sample may be carry-over from other donors' samples. CDR3 sequence: CASSGSQGSSYEQYF. CDR3 in DNA: TGTGCCAGCAGCGGGTCACAGGGTAGCTCCTACGAGCAGTACTTC. Variable domain in full (rest from reference TRBV7-2 and TRBJ2-7): GAGVSQSPSNKVTEKGKDVELRCDPISGHTALYWYRQSLGQGLEFLIYFQGNSAPDKSGLPSDRFSAERTGGSVSTLTIQRTQQEDSAVYLCASSGSQGSSYEQYFGPGTRLTVT.